The sequence of this T cell receptor beta chain was determined in a study of beta chain features in type 1 diabetes. The study's findings and limits: Moderately but significantly shorter TCRB CDR3s were found in Type 1 diabetes patients in all four CD4+ subsets.

For this clone: What it recognizes is unknown.

Trimming removed 2 bases at V and 3 bases at J, with 6 bases between. This CDR3 is built from 13 residues. CDR1 is SEHNR, CDR2 FQNEAQ, per germline (reference sequence). What was sequenced were expressed TCRB transcripts, since all of the isolated RNA had been reverse transcribed. The repertoire was sequenced with immunoSEQ multiplex PCR; TCRdb's copy has only in-frame clones and lacks some. The sample has hundreds of thousands of clones, around 16% seen once. Sequencing input: naive CD4+ T cells from blood. The chain employs TRBV7-9 and TRBJ2-3, with D perhaps TRBD1 (6 bases). The sequence came from a man between 18 and 35 years old with type 1 diabetes. The CDR3 nucleotides are TGTGCCAGCAGCTTAACAGGGACAGATACGCAGTATTTT. This sequence encodes CASSLTGTDTQYF. Filled out from reference TRBV7-9 and TRBJ2-3, the complete variable domain reads DTGVSQNPRHKITKRGQNVTFRCDPISEHNRLYWYRQTLGQGPEFLTYFQNEAQLEKSRLLSDRFSAERPKGSFSTLEIQRTEQGDSAMYLCASSLTGTDTQYFGPGTRLTVL.